This entry lists 32 T cell receptor beta chains sequenced from one sample in a study of blood T cell repertoires in COVID-19. Clones were read by immunoSEQ multiplex PCR, and TCRdb kept only the in-frame ones, dropping some. The data hold roughly 200,000 clones, with roughly 89% observed a single time. Sequencing input: PBMCs or T cells enriched from blood (not recorded which). These TCRs come from a middle-aged woman with acute COVID-19.

This clone was detected once. This sequence joins TRBV2 and TRBJ2-3, with 11 bases aligning to TRBD2. The CDR3 extends over 18 amino acids. Germline CDR1 and CDR2: SNHLY and FYNNEI. After removal of 8 bases from V and 1 base from J, the junction contained 14 bases not matched to a gene. The chain's CDR3 is CASRETSGALMRTDTQYF. The CDR3 DNA reads TGTGCCAGCCGCGAGACTAGCGGGGCGCTCATGCGCACAGATACGCAGTATTTT.

The V call is TRBV6-5, the J call TRBJ1-2; 8 bases match TRBD1. Germline V CDR1 and CDR2: MNHEY, SVGAGI. With 6 bases clipped from V and 4 bases from J, the junction kept 7 bases outside the gene matches. There are 14 residues in the CDR3. This CDR3 is CASSQFDRGYGYTF. In nucleotides, the CDR3 is TGTGCCAGCAGCCAATTCGACAGGGGCTATGGCTACACCTTC.

The chain joins TRBV3-1 (or the pseudogene TRBV3-2) to TRBJ1-1; TRBD1 matches at 9 bases. The germline V gene encodes CDR1 LGHDT and CDR2 YNNKEL (reference sequence). The CDR3 has 15 residues. Trimming cost V 5 bases and J 3 bases; bases outside gene matches: 7. Here the CDR3 reads CASSSQGAVDTEAFF. The CDR3 bases are TGTGCCAGCAGCTCACAGGGGGCAGTAGACACTGAAGCTTTCTTT.

This clone was detected only once. The V call is TRBV6-5, the J call TRBJ1-2; 9 bases line up with TRBD1. Germline CDR1 and CDR2: MNHEY and SVGAGI. There are 15 residues in the CDR3. The V gene end was trimmed by 4 bases and the J gene end by 7 bases; junction bases not matched to a gene: 10. The CDR3 nucleotides read TGTGCCAGCAGTTTGGAACCGGGACAGGGATCTGGCTACACCTTC. This encodes CASSLEPGQGSGYTF.

V is TRBV6-2 or TRBV6-3 and J is TRBJ2-1, with TRBD2 as a possible D gene (5 bases). The germline V gene has CDR1 MNHEY and CDR2 SVGEGT. The CDR3 length is 13 residues. The V end was cut by 5 bases, the J end by 3 bases, with 8 bases between. CDR3 loop: CASSMGSYNEQFF. CDR3 coding DNA: TGTGCCAGCAGTATGGGGAGCTACAATGAGCAGTTCTTC.

The chain is built from TRBV14 and TRBJ1-5; no clear D gene. CDR1 and CDR2 (germline): SGHDN, FVKESK. This CDR3 has 16 amino acids. The V gene lost 5 bases and the J gene lost 2 bases, with 16 bases spanning the gap. The CDR3 loop is CASSIGDTRGNQPQHF. DNA of the CDR3: TGTGCCAGCAGCATTGGCGATACTCGGGGCAATCAGCCCCAGCATTTT.

The chain uses TRBV11-2 and TRBJ2-7; D is unresolved. Germline V gene lookup returns CDR1 SGHAT and CDR2 FQNNGV. This CDR3 is 11 amino acids long. V was trimmed by 0 bases and J by 7 bases, leaving 4 bases between them. The DNA for the CDR3 is TGTGCCAGCAGCTTAGAGGCTGAGCAGTACTTC. Protein: CASSLEAEQYF.

The chain employs TRBV19 and TRBJ1-4; D call uncertain. CDR1 and CDR2 (germline): LNHDA, SQIVND (reference sequence). Trimming shortened V by 4 bases and J by 14 bases, and 17 bases separated the two germline ends. The CDR3 runs to 13 residues. CDR3 protein: CASSTTDLGGLFF. CDR3 sequence (DNA): TGTGCCAGTAGTACGACCGACCTTGGAGGGCTGTTTTTT.

CDR3: CASSEGQGDHGYTF. The DNA of the CDR3 is TGCGCCAGCAGCGAGGGACAGGGTGATCATGGCTACACCTTC. The V call is TRBV10-1, the J call TRBJ1-2; the match to TRBD1 covers 9 bases. This CDR3 spans 14 amino acids. J gave up 6 bases and V 6 bases, and 8 bases lay outside the gene matches. Germline V gene sequence: CDR1 WNHNN, CDR2 SYGVQD (reference sequence).

The chain links TRBV7-2 to TRBJ2-5; 8 bases map to TRBD1. The CDR3 is 16 amino acids. Germline trimming cut 5 bases from V and 2 bases from J; bases unmatched to any gene: 10. The germline V gene has CDR1 SGHTA and CDR2 FQGNSA. In DNA form, the CDR3 reads TGTGCCAGCAGCCTACGGACAGGGTGGGGGCAAGAGACCCAGTACTTC. Protein sequence: CASSLRTGWGQETQYF.

The chain links TRBV3-1 (or the pseudogene TRBV3-2) to TRBJ2-5; TRBD2 is a possible D gene (5 bases). Trimming removed 5 bases from V and 7 bases from J, with 8 bases in between. The CDR3 has 11 amino acids. The germline V gene has CDR1 LGHDT and CDR2 YNNKEL (reference sequence). CDR3 nucleotides: TGTGCCAGCAGCGTGGGGAGGACCCAGTACTTC. Translated: CASSVGRTQYF.

This chain connects TRBV7-9 to TRBJ1-2, with 8 bases fitting TRBD1. Per the germline V gene, CDR1 is SEHNR and CDR2 is FQNEAQ (reference sequence). The CDR3 has 14 amino acids. Losses at the gene ends were 5 bases for V and 2 bases for J; bases not matched to a gene: 4. DNA for the CDR3: TGTGCCAGCAGCCTGACAGGGGACAACTATGGCTACACCTTC. This gives the protein CASSLTGDNYGYTF.

The chain couples TRBV23-1 to TRBJ2-7; 7 positions agree with TRBD1. TRBV23-1 is known as an ORF, though its function is uncertain. The CDR3 runs 16 residues. The V segment lost 4 bases and the J segment 0 bases; nucleotides outside the gene matches: 9. CDR3 coding DNA: TGCGCCAGCAGTCCCCAACAGGGGATAGGCTCCTACGAGCAGTACTTC. Translating gives CASSPQQGIGSYEQYF.

The chain is built from TRBV5-5 and TRBJ2-5; a possible D gene is TRBD2 (5 bases). The CDR3 spans 15 residues. Germline V gene lookup returns CDR1 SGHKS and CDR2 YYEKEE (reference sequence). V was cut by 3 bases and J by 2 bases, with 14 bases left in between. The CDR3: CASSSAMGGQETQYF. CDR3 DNA sequence: TGTGCCAGCAGCTCGGCAATGGGCGGGCAAGAGACCCAGTACTTC.

The genes are TRBV19 and TRBJ1-2, with 8 bases that match TRBD1. Per the germline V gene, CDR1 is LNHDA and CDR2 is SQIVND (reference sequence). Trimming took 4 bases from V and 4 from J; bases not matched to a gene: 8. The CDR3 sequence is 15 residues long. The CDR3 region has the DNA TGTGCCAGTAGTAATCGGACAGGGAGGCTCTATGGCTACACCTTC. Translation: CASSNRTGRLYGYTF.

This clone occurred many times. The chain combines TRBV3-1 (or the pseudogene TRBV3-2) with TRBJ1-1, with a tentative D call TRBD1 (6 bases). V gave up 8 bases and J gave up 7 bases, with 11 bases separating them. The CDR3 covers 11 residues. The germline CDR1 and CDR2 sequences are LGHDT and YNNKEL (reference sequence). CDR3: CASRGADEAFF. The CDR3 DNA is TGTGCCAGCCGGGGGGCTGATGAAGCTTTCTTT.

V is TRBV29-1 and J is TRBJ2-1; TRBD1 agrees at 9 bases. Looked up from germline, CDR1 is SQVTM and CDR2 is ANQGSEA. The CDR3 covers 14 residues. J was trimmed by 3 bases and V by 4 bases; bases with no gene match: 4. As DNA, the CDR3 is TGCAGCGTTGTTGGGACAGGGATCTACAATGAGCAGTTCTTC. Translation: CSVVGTGIYNEQFF.

The CDR3 sequence is CASSTQHEVPNEQFF. In DNA form, the CDR3 reads TGTGCCAGCAGCACCCAACACGAAGTTCCCAATGAGCAGTTCTTC. V is TRBV7-2 and J is TRBJ2-1, with D hard to call. The CDR3 extends over 15 amino acids. CDR1 is SGHTA and CDR2 is FQGNSA in the germline V gene. V lost 5 bases to trimming and J lost 6 bases, with 17 bases between them.

The rearrangement joins TRBV19 to TRBJ2-3, with a possible D match to TRBD2 (7 bases). The V end lost 1 base, the J end lost 4 bases, and 15 bases lay between the germline ends. The CDR3 sequence is 16 residues long. Germline V gene sequence: CDR1 LNHDA, CDR2 SQIVND (reference sequence). CDR3 protein: CASSIGGGLPPDTQYF. The CDR3 DNA is TGTGCCAGTAGTATAGGCGGGGGCCTCCCTCCAGATACGCAGTATTTT.

This sequence joins TRBV3-1 (or the pseudogene TRBV3-2) and TRBJ1-2, with unresolved D. This CDR3 spans 12 amino acids. Germline lookup yields CDR1 LGHDT and CDR2 YNNKEL (reference sequence). V was shortened by 4 bases and J by 4 bases, with 7 bases between the two germline ends. Written as DNA, the CDR3 is TGTGCCAGCAGCCTCGACTCCTATGGCTACACCTTC. Amino acids: CASSLDSYGYTF.

The chain uses TRBV28 and TRBJ1-2, with a weak D call TRBD1 (6 bases). This CDR3 region has 16 residues. V lost 2 bases and J lost 1, with 14 bases in between. Germline V CDR1 and CDR2: MDHEN, SYDVKM. The DNA for the CDR3 is TGTGCCAGCAGTTTACCTATTGAGGGGGATAACTATGGCTACACCTTC. It specifies CASSLPIEGDNYGYTF.

The gene calls are TRBV7-2 and TRBJ1-3, with a weak D call TRBD1 (5 bases). In germline, CDR1 is SGHTA, CDR2 FQGNSA. The CDR3 length is 15 residues. V lost 0 bases and J 2 bases, leaving 8 bases between the germline ends. CDR3 sequence: CASSLASGAGNTIYF. The CDR3 DNA is TGTGCCAGCAGCTTAGCTTCGGGGGCTGGAAACACCATATATTTT.

This clone has just a few counts. The chain carries TRBV10-3 and TRBJ1-2; the D gene is possibly TRBD1 (5 bases). In germline, CDR1 is ENHRY, CDR2 SYGVKD. The V gene lost 3 bases and the J gene lost 5 bases, with 13 bases spanning the gap. The CDR3 has 14 amino acids. The chain's CDR3 is CAISDRQGPYGYTF. CDR3 coding DNA: TGTGCCATCAGTGACCGGCAGGGCCCGTATGGCTACACCTTC.

J is TRBJ1-5 and V is TRBV5-1; D is possibly TRBD1 (6 bases). This CDR3 is 17 amino acids long. V was cut by 4 bases and J by 3 bases, with 20 bases left in between. Germline CDR1 and CDR2: SGHRS and YFSETQ. CDR3 nucleotide sequence: TGCGCCAGCAGCGTTACTATACAGGGTCCAAACAATCAGCCCCAGCATTTT. This sequence encodes CASSVTIQGPNNQPQHF. Using reference TRBV5-1 and TRBJ1-5 for the parts outside the CDR3, the full variable domain is KAGVTQTPRYLIKTRGQQVTLSCSPISGHRSVSWYQQTPGQGLQFLFEYFSETQRNKGNFPGRFSGRQFSNSRSEMNVSTLELGDSALYLCASSVTIQGPNNQPQHFGDGTRLSIL.

This chain connects TRBV2 to TRBJ1-1; no clear D. This CDR3 has 15 amino acids. V was shortened by 5 bases and J by 5 bases, with 18 bases between the two germline ends. The germline CDR1 and CDR2 sequences are SNHLY and FYNNEI. This CDR3 is CASSPAVSGRTEAFF. The CDR3 DNA reads TGTGCCAGCAGTCCTGCGGTCTCCGGGAGGACTGAAGCTTTCTTT. Using reference TRBV2 and TRBJ1-1 for the parts outside the CDR3, the full variable domain is EPEVTQTPSHQVTQMGQEVILRCVPISNHLYFYWYRQILGQKVEFLVSFYNNEISEKSEIFDDQFSVERPDGSNFTLKIRSTKLEDSAMYFCASSPAVSGRTEAFFGQGTRLTVV.

The V gene is TRBV28, the J gene TRBJ2-5, with 7 bases identical to TRBD2. From germline, CDR1 is MDHEN and CDR2 SYDVKM. V gave up 7 bases and J gave up 1 base; unmatched junction bases: 6. This CDR3 has 14 residues. The DNA of the CDR3 is TGTGCCAGCACGACTAGCCCAGTCCAAGAGACCCAGTACTTC. Amino acid sequence: CASTTSPVQETQYF. Variable domain in full (rest from reference TRBV28 and TRBJ2-5): DVKVTQSSRYLVKRTGEKVFLECVQDMDHENMFWYRQDPGLGLRLIYFSYDVKMKEKGDIPEGYSVSREKKERFSLILESASTNQTSMYLCASTTSPVQETQYFGPGTRLLVL.

V usage is TRBV29-1 and J usage is TRBJ2-7; D not certain. The length of the CDR3 is 14 residues. V lost 4 bases to trimming and J lost 2 bases, with 15 bases between them. Germline V CDR1 and CDR2: SQVTM, ANQGSEA. The CDR3 region is CSVAFGRLPYEQYF. The CDR3 DNA reads TGCAGCGTTGCTTTTGGCAGGTTACCCTACGAGCAGTACTTC.

This clone was seen a handful of times. V gene TRBV5-5 combines with J gene TRBJ1-3, with D possibly matching TRBD1 (5 bases). The CDR3 spans 15 residues. V shed 0 bases and J shed 0 bases, with 7 bases lying between them. Germline CDR1 SGHKS, CDR2 YYEKEE (reference sequence). The CDR3 bases are TGTGCCAGCAGCTTGGGACAGAGCTCTGGAAACACCATATATTTT. Protein sequence: CASSLGQSSGNTIYF.

This CDR3 reads CAISESGRSGNTIYF. The CDR3 DNA reads as TGTGCCATCAGTGAGTCTGGGCGCTCTGGAAACACCATATATTTT. The chain recombines TRBV10-3 with TRBJ1-3; D gene ambiguous. The CDR3 covers 15 residues. Deletions cut 0 bases from V and 0 bases from J, with 6 bases between. The germline gives CDR1 ENHRY, CDR2 SYGVKD.

The gene calls are TRBV11-2 and TRBJ2-5; a possible D gene is TRBD1 (6 bases). Germline V gene data show CDR1 as SGHAT and CDR2 as FQNNGV. The germline V and J ends were trimmed by 3 bases and 1 base, with 9 bases remaining between them. CDR3 size: 14 residues. The CDR3 sequence: CASSFGQFQETQYF. The DNA of the CDR3 is TGTGCCAGCAGCTTCGGACAGTTCCAAGAGACCCAGTACTTC.

The V and J genes are TRBV3-1 (or the pseudogene TRBV3-2) and TRBJ2-5; D is undetermined. Germline V gene sequence: CDR1 LGHDT, CDR2 YNNKEL (reference sequence). The CDR3 length is 13 residues. Trimming left V 0 bases short and J 3 bases short, with 5 bases between. CDR3 DNA: TGTGCCAGCAGCCAAGATTTTAAAGAGACCCAGTACTTC. The encoded protein is CASSQDFKETQYF.

This clone has only one observation. V gene TRBV27 combines with J gene TRBJ2-2; 8 positions agree with TRBD1. V shed 5 bases, J shed 1 base, and the junction held 12 bases outside the gene matches. This CDR3 has 18 residues. Germline lookup yields CDR1 MNHEY and CDR2 SMNVEV (reference sequence). The CDR3 DNA sequence: TGTGCCAGCAGTATGTTGATAGGACAGGGACGGAACACCGGGGAGCTGTTTTTT. Amino acids: CASSMLIGQGRNTGELFF.